The clone carrying this T cell receptor (beta chain) occurred a few times. Its target is unknown. These data are taken from a study of T-cell memory formation after mild COVID-19. The study's findings and limits: Later expanders leaned toward CD4+, whereas clones contracting from day 15 to 85 were balanced CD4/CD8. Cross-reactive memory seemingly joined, as some responding clones were found in pre-infection memory.

The ends were cut back, 1 base at V and 5 bases at J, with 12 bases in the middle. This CDR3 spans 14 amino acids. The V gene's germline CDR1 is SGHTA and CDR2 FQGNSA. TCRdb called the 5' RACE reads again in MiXCR, with one record for every CDR3 protein. The sample lists about 260,000 distinct CDR3 sequences; around 15% were seen once. The TCR was taken from a man between 18 and 29 years old who had mild COVID-19 (a few samples of this study predate the infection). Cell type and time point are not known. V and J are TRBV7-2 and TRBJ2-7, with D possibly TRBD1 on 6 matching bases. Sequencing was done on a sample of PBMCs or a T cell subset sorted from them (not recorded which). CDR3 DNA: TGTGCCAGCAGCTTAGACTGGGGGCTGGACGAGCAGTACTTC. Protein sequence: CASSLDWGLDEQYF. Looking up the rest from reference TRBV7-2 and TRBJ2-7 gives the full variable domain: GAGVSQSPSNKVTEKGKDVELRCDPISGHTALYWYRQSLGQGLEFLIYFQGNSAPDKSGLPSDRFSAERTGGSVSTLTIQRTQQEDSAVYLCASSLDWGLDEQYFGPGTRLTVT.